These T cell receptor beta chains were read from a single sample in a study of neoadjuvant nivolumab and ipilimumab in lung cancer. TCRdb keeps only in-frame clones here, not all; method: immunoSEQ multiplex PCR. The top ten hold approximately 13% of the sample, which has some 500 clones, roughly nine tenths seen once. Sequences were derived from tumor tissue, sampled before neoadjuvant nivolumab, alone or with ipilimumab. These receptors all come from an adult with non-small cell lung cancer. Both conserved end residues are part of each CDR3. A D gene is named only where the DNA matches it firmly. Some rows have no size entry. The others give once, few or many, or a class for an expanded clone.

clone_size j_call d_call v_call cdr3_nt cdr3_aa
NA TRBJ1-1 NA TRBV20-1 TGCAGTGCTAGACCAAACACTGAAGCTTTCTTT CSARPNTEAFF
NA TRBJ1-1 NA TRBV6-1 TGTGCCAGCAGTGAGTCCGGGTTGAACACTGAAGCTTTCTTT CASSESGLNTEAFF
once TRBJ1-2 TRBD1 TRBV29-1 TGCAGCGAACGACAGGGACCTGGCTACACCTTC CSERQGPGYTF
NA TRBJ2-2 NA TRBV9 TGTGCCAGCAGCGTAGGAGACGAAAACACCGGGGAGCTGTTTTTT CASSVGDENTGELFF
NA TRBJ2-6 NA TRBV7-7 TGTGCCAGCAGCAATATCTGTAAGCCACAAAGTCGGGCCAACGTCCTGACTTTC CASSNICKPQSRANVLTF
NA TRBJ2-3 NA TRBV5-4 TGTGCCAGCAGCTTGGGTGTGACAGGACAGGATACGCAGTATTTT CASSLGVTGQDTQYF
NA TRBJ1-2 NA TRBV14 TGTGCCAGCAGCCAAGATCGGGCAGGGCGCGGTGGCTACACCTTC CASSQDRAGRGGYTF
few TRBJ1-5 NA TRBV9 TGTGCCAGCAGCGCTAGTCCGGGTGGGGGCAATCAGCCCCAGCATTTT CASSASPGGGNQPQHF
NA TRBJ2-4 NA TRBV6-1 TGTGCCAGCAGTCAGGTCCGCGAGAACATTCAGTACTTC CASSQVRENIQYF
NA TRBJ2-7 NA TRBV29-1 TGCAGCGTTGAAAAAGTCCCCCCCGACAGTCACGGTTCCTACGAGCAGTACTTC CSVEKVPPDSHGSYEQYF
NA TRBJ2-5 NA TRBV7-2 TGTGCCAGCAGCTTAGGGGGGCGAGGAACCCAGTACTTC CASSLGGRGTQYF